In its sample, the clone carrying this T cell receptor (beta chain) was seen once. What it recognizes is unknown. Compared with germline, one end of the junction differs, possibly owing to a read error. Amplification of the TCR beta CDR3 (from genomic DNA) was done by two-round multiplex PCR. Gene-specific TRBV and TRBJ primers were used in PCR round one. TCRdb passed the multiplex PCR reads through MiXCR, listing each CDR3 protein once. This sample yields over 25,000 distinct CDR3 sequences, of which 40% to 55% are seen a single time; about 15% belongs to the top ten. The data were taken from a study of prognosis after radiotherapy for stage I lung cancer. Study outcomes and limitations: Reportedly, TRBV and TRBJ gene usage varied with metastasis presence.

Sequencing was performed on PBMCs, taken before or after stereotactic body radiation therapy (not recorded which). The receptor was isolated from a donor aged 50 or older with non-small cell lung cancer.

The CDR3 region is CSSSRLAGVMAVELFF. The CDR3 bases are TGCTCCAGCAGTCGACTAGCGGGAGTAATGGCCGTGGAGCTGTTTTTT. This chain joins TRBV4-1 and TRBJ2-2; 12 bases are shared with TRBD2. Germline V lookup: CDR1 MGHRA, CDR2 YSYEKL. There are 16 residues in the CDR3.